This T cell receptor (beta chain) was captured in a study of human T cells and chemical hapten exposure. The wider study: Small volume differences among pooled libraries mainly caused per-sample TCR yield variation.

Library preparation tagged each individual cDNA molecule with a unique molecular identifier. TCRdb used MiXCR to reprocess the RACE reads, holding one entry per CDR3 protein. The sample contains more than 250,000 distinct CDR3 sequences, approximately 8.6% of which appear only once. Time point reported: pre-sensitization, week 0. Treatment specified: therapeutic diphenylcyclopropenone sensitization with weekly scalp DPC. The CDR3 sequence is 14 residues long. Looked up from germline, CDR1 is SNHLY and CDR2 is FYNNEI. Trimming cost V 7 bases and J 8 bases; bases outside gene matches: 9. This clonotype was sampled from a middle-aged woman with alopecia areata. Some clones in this sample may be carry-over from other donors' samples. The chain links TRBV2 to TRBJ2-1, with TRBD2 identical over 9 bases. The specimen comprised whole blood, sampled in connection with sensitization to the hapten diphenylcyclopropenone (DPC). The CDR3 DNA sequence: TGTGCCAGCAAAGGCGGGAGGGGCCTAGATGAGCAGTTCTTC. It encodes CASKGGRGLDEQFF. Supplemented by reference TRBV2 and TRBJ2-1, the full variable domain reads EPEVTQTPSHQVTQMGQEVILRCVPISNHLYFYWYRQILGQKVEFLVSFYNNEISEKSEIFDDQFSVERPDGSNFTLKIRSTKLEDSAMYFCASKGGRGLDEQFFGPGTRLTVL.